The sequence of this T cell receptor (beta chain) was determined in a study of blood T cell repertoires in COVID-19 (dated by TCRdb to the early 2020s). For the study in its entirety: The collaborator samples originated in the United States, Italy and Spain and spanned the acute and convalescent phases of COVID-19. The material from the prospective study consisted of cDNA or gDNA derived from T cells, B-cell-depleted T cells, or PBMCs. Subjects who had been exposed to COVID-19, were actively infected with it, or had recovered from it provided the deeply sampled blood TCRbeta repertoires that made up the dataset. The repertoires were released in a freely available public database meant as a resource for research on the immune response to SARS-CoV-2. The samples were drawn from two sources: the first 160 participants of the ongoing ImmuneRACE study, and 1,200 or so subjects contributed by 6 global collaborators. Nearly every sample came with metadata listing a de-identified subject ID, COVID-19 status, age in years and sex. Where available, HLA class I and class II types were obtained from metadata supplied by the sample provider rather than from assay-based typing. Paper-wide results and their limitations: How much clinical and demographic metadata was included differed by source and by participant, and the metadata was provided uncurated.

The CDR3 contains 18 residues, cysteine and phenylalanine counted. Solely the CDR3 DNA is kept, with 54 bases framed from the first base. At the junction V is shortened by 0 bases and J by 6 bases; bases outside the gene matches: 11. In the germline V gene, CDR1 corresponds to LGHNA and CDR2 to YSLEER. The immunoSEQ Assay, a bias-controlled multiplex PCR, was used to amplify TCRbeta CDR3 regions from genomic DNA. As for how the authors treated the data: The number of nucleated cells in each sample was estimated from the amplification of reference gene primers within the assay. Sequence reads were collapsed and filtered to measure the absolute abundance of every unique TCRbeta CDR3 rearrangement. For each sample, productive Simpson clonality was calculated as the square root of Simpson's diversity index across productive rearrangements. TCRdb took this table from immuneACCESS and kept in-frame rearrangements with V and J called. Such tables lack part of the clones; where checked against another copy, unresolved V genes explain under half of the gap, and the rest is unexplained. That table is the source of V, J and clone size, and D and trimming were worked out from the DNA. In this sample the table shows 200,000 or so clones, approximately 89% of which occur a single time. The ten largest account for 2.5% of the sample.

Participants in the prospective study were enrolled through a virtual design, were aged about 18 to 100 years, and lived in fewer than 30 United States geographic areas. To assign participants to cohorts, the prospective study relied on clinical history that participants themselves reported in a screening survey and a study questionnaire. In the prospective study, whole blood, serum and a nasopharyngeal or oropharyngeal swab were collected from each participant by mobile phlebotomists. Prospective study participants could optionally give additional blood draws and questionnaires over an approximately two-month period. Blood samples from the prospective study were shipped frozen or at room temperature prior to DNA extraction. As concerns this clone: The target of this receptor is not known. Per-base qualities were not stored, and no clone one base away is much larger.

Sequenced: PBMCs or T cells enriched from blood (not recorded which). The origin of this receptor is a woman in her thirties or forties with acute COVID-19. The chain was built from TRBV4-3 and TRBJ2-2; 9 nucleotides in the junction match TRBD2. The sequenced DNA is TGCGCCAGCAGCCAAGATTTTTCCGGCGGGGGGGCGGCCGGGGAGCTGTTTTTT. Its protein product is CASSQDFSGGGAAGELFF.